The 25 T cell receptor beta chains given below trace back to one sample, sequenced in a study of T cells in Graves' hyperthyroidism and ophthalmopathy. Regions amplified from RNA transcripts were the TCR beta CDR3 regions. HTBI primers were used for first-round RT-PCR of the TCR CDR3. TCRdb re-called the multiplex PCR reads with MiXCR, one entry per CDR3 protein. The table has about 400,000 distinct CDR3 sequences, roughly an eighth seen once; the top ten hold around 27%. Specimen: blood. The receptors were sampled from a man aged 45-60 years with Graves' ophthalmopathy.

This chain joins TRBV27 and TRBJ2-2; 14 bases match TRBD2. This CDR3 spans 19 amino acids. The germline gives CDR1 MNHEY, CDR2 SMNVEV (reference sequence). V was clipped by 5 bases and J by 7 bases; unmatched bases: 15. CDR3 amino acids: CASSRPAGTSGRRSGELFF. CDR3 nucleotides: TGTGCCAGCAGTCGACCCGCCGGGACTAGCGGGAGAAGGAGCGGGGAGCTGTTTTTT.

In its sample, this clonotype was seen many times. The chain's CDR3 is CAWSPSQPTIYF. CDR3 bases: TGTGCCTGGAGTCCATCCCAACCCACCATATATTTT. The rearrangement uses TRBV30 and TRBJ1-3; unclear D gene. Germline-derived CDR1 and CDR2 are GTSNPN and SVGIG (reference sequence). The ends were cut back, 2 bases at V and 9 bases at J, with 11 bases in the middle. This CDR3 is 12 amino acids long.

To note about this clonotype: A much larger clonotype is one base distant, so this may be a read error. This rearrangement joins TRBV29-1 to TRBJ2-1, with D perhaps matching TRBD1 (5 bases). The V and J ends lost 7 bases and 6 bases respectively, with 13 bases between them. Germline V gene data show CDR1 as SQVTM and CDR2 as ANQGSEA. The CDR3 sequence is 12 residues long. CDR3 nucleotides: TGCAGCGGATGGGGCTTACTCAATGAGCAGTTCTTC. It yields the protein CSGWGLLNEQFF.

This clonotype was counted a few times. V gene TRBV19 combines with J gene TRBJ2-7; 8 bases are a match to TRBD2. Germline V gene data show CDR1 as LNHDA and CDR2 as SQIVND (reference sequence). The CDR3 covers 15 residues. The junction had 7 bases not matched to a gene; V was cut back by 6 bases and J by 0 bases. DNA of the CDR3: TGTGCCAGTAGCCGTGGCGGGAGGTACTCCTACGAGCAGTACTTC. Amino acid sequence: CASSRGGRYSYEQYF.

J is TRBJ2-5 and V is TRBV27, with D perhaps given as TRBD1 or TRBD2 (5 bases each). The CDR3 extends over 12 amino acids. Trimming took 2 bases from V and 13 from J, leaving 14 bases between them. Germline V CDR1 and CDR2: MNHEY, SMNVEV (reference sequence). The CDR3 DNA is TGTGCCAGCAGTTTAGGGGACCTGGAACTGTACTTC. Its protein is CASSLGDLELYF.

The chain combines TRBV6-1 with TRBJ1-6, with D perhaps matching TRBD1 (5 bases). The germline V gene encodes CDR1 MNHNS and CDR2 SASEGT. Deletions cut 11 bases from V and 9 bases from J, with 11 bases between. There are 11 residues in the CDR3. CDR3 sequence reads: CAGGSGSPLHF. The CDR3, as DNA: TGTGCCGGGGGATCTGGTTCACCCCTCCACTTT.

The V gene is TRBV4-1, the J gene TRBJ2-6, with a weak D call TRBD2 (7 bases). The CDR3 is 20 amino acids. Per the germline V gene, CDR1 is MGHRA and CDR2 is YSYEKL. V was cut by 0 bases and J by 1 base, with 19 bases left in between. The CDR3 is CASSQDPRGALRSGANVLTF. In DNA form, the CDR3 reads TGCGCCAGCAGCCAAGATCCCCGGGGGGCGCTAAGATCTGGGGCCAACGTCCTGACTTTC.

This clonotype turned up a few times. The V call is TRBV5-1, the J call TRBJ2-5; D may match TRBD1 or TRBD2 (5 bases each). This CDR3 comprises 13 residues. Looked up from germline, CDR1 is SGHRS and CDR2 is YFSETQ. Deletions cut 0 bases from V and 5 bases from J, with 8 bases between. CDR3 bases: TGCGCCAGCAGCTTGGCCTGGGGGGAGACCCAGTACTTC. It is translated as CASSLAWGETQYF.

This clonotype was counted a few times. For the CDR3, the DNA is TGTGCCAGCAGCGAGGGACCCGGGACCCCTGGGGCCAACGTCCTGACTTTC. Residues: CASSEGPGTPGANVLTF. The chain recombines TRBV7-3 with TRBJ2-6; D may correspond to TRBD1 or TRBD2 (5 bases each). Between the trimmed V and J ends, which lost 5 bases and 2 bases, there was a span of 16 bases. This CDR3 is 17 amino acids long. Per the germline V gene, CDR1 is SGHTA and CDR2 is FQGTGA.

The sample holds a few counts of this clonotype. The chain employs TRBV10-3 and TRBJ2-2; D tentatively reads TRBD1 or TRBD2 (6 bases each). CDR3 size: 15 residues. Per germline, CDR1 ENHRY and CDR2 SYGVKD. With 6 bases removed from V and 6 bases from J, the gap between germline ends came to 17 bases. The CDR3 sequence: CAIRSGASNPGELFF. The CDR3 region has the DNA TGTGCCATCAGATCGGGGGCGAGCAATCCCGGGGAGCTGTTTTTT.

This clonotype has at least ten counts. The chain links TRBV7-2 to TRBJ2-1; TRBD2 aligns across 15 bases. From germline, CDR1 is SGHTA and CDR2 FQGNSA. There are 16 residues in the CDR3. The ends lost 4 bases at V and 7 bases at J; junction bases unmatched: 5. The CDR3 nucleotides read TGTGCCAGCAGCTCGGGACTAGCGGGAGGAGAGAATGAGCAGTTCTTC. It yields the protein CASSSGLAGGENEQFF.

CDR3: CAISGSVADYKYF. CDR3 coding DNA: TGTGCCATCAGTGGTTCTGTGGCGGATTATAAGTACTTC. The chain joins TRBV10-3 to TRBJ2-5; D is uncertain. Germline lookup yields CDR1 ENHRY and CDR2 SYGVKD. Trimming took off 4 bases at V and 12 bases at J, with 18 bases between the two ends. The CDR3 is 13 amino acids.

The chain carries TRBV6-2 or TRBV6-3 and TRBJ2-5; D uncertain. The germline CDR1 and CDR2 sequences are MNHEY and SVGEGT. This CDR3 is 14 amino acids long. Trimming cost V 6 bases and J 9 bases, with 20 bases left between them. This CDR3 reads CASREPWGTEPQYF. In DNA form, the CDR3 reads TGTGCCAGCAGAGAGCCGTGGGGTACGGAGCCCCAGTACTTC.

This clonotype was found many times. This CDR3 is CASRQGDSPLHF. In nucleotides, the CDR3 is TGTGCCTCCCGACAGGGGGATTCACCCCTCCACTTT. This chain uses TRBV30 with TRBJ1-6; 9 bases align to TRBD1. The CDR3 consists of 12 residues. The germline V gene encodes CDR1 GTSNPN and CDR2 SVGIG (reference sequence). The V segment lost 7 bases and the J segment 8 bases; nucleotides outside the gene matches: 3.

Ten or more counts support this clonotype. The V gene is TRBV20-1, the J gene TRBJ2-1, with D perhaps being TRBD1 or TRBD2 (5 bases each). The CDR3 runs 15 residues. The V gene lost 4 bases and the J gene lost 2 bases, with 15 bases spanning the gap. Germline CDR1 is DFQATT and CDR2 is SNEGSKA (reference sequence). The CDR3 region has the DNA TGCAGTGCTACTACCGGGACCACTACCTACAATGAGCAGTTCTTC. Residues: CSATTGTTTYNEQFF.

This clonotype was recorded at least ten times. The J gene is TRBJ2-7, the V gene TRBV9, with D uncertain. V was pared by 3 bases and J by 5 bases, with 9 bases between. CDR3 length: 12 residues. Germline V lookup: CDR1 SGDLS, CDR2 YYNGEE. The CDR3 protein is CASSDLSDEQYF. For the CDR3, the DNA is TGTGCCAGCAGCGATCTCTCAGACGAGCAGTACTTC.

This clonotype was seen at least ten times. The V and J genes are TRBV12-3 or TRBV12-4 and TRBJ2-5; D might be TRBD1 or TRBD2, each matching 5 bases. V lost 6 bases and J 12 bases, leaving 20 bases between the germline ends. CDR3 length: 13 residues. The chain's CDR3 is CASREGPGTDEYF. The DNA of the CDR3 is TGTGCCAGCAGAGAGGGCCCAGGGACGGATGAGTACTTC.

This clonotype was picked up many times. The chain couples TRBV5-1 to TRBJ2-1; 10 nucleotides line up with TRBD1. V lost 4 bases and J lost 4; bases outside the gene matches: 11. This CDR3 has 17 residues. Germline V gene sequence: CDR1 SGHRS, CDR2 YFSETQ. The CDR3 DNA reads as TGCGCCAGCAGCCGAGATATTCCGGGACAGGGGTACAATGAGCAGTTCTTC. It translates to CASSRDIPGQGYNEQFF.

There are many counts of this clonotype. CDR3 in amino acids: CSARVAQGLSYEQYF. The CDR3, as DNA: TGCAGTGCTAGAGTCGCACAGGGGTTGTCCTACGAGCAGTACTTC. This chain uses TRBV20-1 with TRBJ2-7; 7 positions match TRBD1. CDR3 length equals 15 residues. Germline-derived CDR1 and CDR2 are DFQATT and SNEGSKA (reference sequence). The V gene end was trimmed by 1 base and the J gene end by 1 base; junction bases not matched to a gene: 7.

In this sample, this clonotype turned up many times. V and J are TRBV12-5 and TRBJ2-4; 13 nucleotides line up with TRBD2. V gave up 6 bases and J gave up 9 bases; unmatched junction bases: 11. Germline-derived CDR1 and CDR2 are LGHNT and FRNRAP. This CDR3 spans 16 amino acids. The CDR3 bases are TGTGCTAGTGGAAACCGGACTAGCGGGAGAACGTCCATTCAGTACTTC. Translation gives CASGNRTSGRTSIQYF.

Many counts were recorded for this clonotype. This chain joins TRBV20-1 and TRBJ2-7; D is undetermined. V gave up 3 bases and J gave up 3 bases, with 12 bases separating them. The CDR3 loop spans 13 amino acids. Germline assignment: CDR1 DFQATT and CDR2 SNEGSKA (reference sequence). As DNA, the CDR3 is TGCAGTGCTAGGCCCGGACGGAGCTACGAGCAGTACTTC. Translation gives CSARPGRSYEQYF.

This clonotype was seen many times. In DNA, the CDR3 is TGCGCCAGCAGCCCCGGGACTAGCGGCCTCTACGAGCAGTACTTC. Translation gives CASSPGTSGLYEQYF. The chain recombines TRBV5-1 with TRBJ2-7; TRBD2 matches at 11 bases. In germline, CDR1 is SGHRS, CDR2 YFSETQ. This CDR3 has 15 amino acids. V lost 4 bases, J lost 3 bases, and 6 bases stayed unmatched.

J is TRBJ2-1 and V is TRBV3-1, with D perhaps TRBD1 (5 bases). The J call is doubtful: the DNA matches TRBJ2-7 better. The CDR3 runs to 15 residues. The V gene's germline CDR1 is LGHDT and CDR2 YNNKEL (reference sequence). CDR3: CASSQGRLTYNEQYF. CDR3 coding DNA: TGTGCCAGCAGCCAGGGGCGGCTCACCTACAATGAGCAGTACTTC.

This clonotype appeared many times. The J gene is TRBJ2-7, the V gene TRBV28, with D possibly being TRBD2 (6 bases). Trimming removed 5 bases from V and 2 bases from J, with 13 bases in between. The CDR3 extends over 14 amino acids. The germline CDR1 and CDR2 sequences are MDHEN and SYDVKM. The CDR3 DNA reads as TGTGCCAGCAGTCCGACGGGACTCCCCTACGAGCAGTACTTC. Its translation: CASSPTGLPYEQYF.

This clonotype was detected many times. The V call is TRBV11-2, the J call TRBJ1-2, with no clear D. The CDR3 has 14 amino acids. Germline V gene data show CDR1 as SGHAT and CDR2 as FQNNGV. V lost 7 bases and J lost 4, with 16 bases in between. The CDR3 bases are TGTGCCAGCACTCTTTCTGGGCAGCCCTATGGCTACACCTTC. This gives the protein CASTLSGQPYGYTF.